This T cell receptor beta chain was recorded in a study of T cell repertoires in cytomegalovirus infection (dated by TCRdb to about 2019). The study in broad terms: Donor HLA type was relevant to the analysis, as public TCR beta signatures indicated carriage of CMV infection together with the matching HLA type.

Study-wide conclusions, independent of this receptor: The ex vivo response was dominated by HLA-C-restricted CMV-specific TCR beta clonotypes, which also provided the single most frequent clonotype in two of eight donors. In both this cohort and an independent roughly 350-donor cohort, the cumulative frequency of public TCR beta family members distinguished carriers of CMV infection plus the relevant HLA type.

This sample was sequenced with an Illumina HiSeq 1500. TCRdb reprocessed the public reads (quality trimming at Q25 with fastp, clone calling with MiXCR) and kept in-frame beta chains. Entries are consolidated by CDR3 protein sequence, retaining the most common genes and DNA. The sample has 400,000 or so distinct CDR3 sequences on record, 31% of them singletons. The ten largest clones take up around 15% of the sample. With regard to this clonotype: What this receptor recognizes is not known. No per-base quality is available; no much larger clone lies one base away.

The germline V and J ends show losses of 4 bases and 2 bases respectively, and no gene match explains 5 bases of the junction. The CDR3 numbers 14 residues from cysteine through phenylalanine. Just CDR3 DNA is preserved here, 42 bases in frame from base 1. As encoded in the germline V gene, CDR1 is SGHTS while CDR2 is YDEGEE. Sample: PBMCs. This receptor was taken from a human donor in good health (CMV status not recorded). Some clones in this sample may be carry-over from other donors' samples. The rearrangement joined TRBV5-8 to TRBJ1-2; 7 junctional bases match TRBD1. The CDR3 here reads CASSRGQINYGYTF. Read as DNA, the sequence is TGTGCCAGCAGCCGGGGACAGATAAACTATGGCTACACCTTC.